The present TCR beta chain was sequenced within a study of lymphopenia after photon versus proton radiotherapy (dated by TCRdb to about 2019). Concerning the study at large: Photon and proton radiation therapy were compared by the study for their immunological effects in patients with gastrointestinal tumors who developed high-grade lymphopenia. The cohort comprised more than 15 patients with gastrointestinal tumors who received either photon or proton therapy and then developed lymphopenia. The goal of the study was to describe how the two radiation modalities differ in their effects on the immune system.

Library preparation employed the immunoSEQ multiplex PCR assay. Alongside multiparametric flow cytometry, deep sequencing of rearranged TCR beta loci was used to profile the T cell repertoires. Held by TCRdb, this immuneACCESS table contains in-frame sequences only and omits some clones. Under half of the omission traces to an unresolved V gene where checked; the cause of the rest is unknown. For this sample there are about 40,000 clones; roughly 84% appear just once. The ten top clones hold approximately 10% of the sample. Findings and caveats that apply to the study as a whole: After the lymphocyte count nadir, oligoclonal expansion, especially of CD8+ Temra cells, was observed in photon-treated repertoires, and the drop in diversity was driven by this expansion. The survival association was assessed only in patients who died, and better survival with proton therapy was presented by the authors as a possibility rather than a demonstrated result. Relative stability during treatment was observed in proton-treated patients, whereas loss of naive T cells and TCR diversity and gain of effector/memory populations were observed in photon-treated patients. Across the cohort, a larger post-nadir drop in TCR diversity was inversely correlated with overall survival time among patients who died.

As regards this clone: No cognate antigen has been identified for it. One base away there is no much larger clone; base qualities are not given.

This clonotype was sampled from a woman aged 70-85 years with pancreatic cancer. Some clones in this sample may be carry-over from other donors' samples. The material was peripheral blood, obtained from a patient treated with proton-based radiotherapy.

The nucleotides read TGTGCCAGCAGCCGGCAGGGCGACGCAGATACGCAGTATTTT. The translation is CASSRQGDADTQYF. Recombination linked TRBV5-4 to TRBJ2-3, and perhaps TRBD1 as D gene, on 5 matching bases. V sheds 4 bases and J sheds 4 bases, leaving 13 bases between their ends. The germline V gene encodes CDR1 SGHNT and CDR2 YYREEE (reference sequence). Inclusive of the bounding cysteine and phenylalanine, the CDR3 is 14 residues long. The kept DNA is CDR3 alone, 42 bases in frame from the first base.